Listed here are 30 T cell receptor beta chains from one sample, sequenced in a study of T cell responses to AZD1222 COVID-19 vaccine (dated by TCRdb to about 2021). In the paper's terms, the time point label means: baseline before first vaccination. The library was prepared using the immunoSEQ multiplex PCR assay. What TCRdb holds here is the immuneACCESS table cut down to in-frame rearrangements. Part of the clones is not present; checked against another copy, under half of the missing clones reflect an unresolved V gene, and the others are unexplained. Within this sample are approximately 70,000 clones, with approximately 90% of them counted one time only. Roughly 2.7% of the sample lies in the top ten. Sequenced material: peripheral blood, taken on day 0 of AZD1222 vaccination. The source is an adult in good health.

The CDR3 sequence is CASTKTSGQETQYF. CDR3 sequence (DNA): TGTGCCAGCACTAAGACTAGCGGCCAAGAGACCCAGTACTTC. V is TRBV3-1 (or the pseudogene TRBV3-2) and J is TRBJ2-5; 9 nucleotides agree with TRBD2. This CDR3 has 14 amino acids. Germline CDR1 reads LGHDT; CDR2 reads YNNKEL (reference sequence). Trimming at V came to 7 bases and at J to 1 base, leaving 4 bases not matched to a gene.

J is TRBJ2-1 and V is TRBV27; D ambiguous. Germline values: CDR1 MNHEY, CDR2 SMNVEV (reference sequence). The germline V and J ends were trimmed by 6 bases and 5 bases, with 23 bases remaining between them. CDR3 length: 17 amino acids. The CDR3 bases are TGTGCCAGCAGCTACTACGGGTCCTCGTCGGCCAACAATGAGCAGTTCTTC. Translating it yields CASSYYGSSSANNEQFF.

The J gene is TRBJ2-3, the V gene TRBV24-1, with TRBD2 matching 12 bases. The junction had 4 bases not matched to a gene; V was cut back by 3 bases and J by 4 bases. This CDR3 comprises 16 residues. Germline V lookup: CDR1 KGHDR, CDR2 SFDVKD. The CDR3 sequence: CATSDPTSGSPDTQYF. The CDR3 nucleotides read TGTGCCACCAGTGATCCGACTAGCGGGAGCCCAGATACGCAGTATTTT.

The V call is TRBV5-1, the J call TRBJ1-4; D call uncertain. The CDR3 is 14 residues long. V shed 7 bases and J shed 2 bases, with 12 bases lying between them. The germline V gene encodes CDR1 SGHRS and CDR2 YFSETQ. In DNA form, the CDR3 reads TGCGCCAGCGCCAGGACGGGGACTAATGAAAAACTGTTTTTT. This codes for CASARTGTNEKLFF.

The chain carries TRBV5-1 and TRBJ1-1; D is uncertain. Germline V lookup: CDR1 SGHRS, CDR2 YFSETQ. V lost 4 bases, J lost 0 bases, and 13 bases lay in between. The CDR3 loop spans 15 amino acids. The CDR3 nucleotides read TGCGCCAGCAGCGGACCGCGGGGAATGAACACTGAAGCTTTCTTT. Translating it yields CASSGPRGMNTEAFF.

The chain combines TRBV18 with TRBJ1-1; possibly TRBD1 for D (6 bases). V was pared by 9 bases and J by 4 bases, with 18 bases between. CDR1 is KGHSH and CDR2 is LQKENI in the germline V gene. The CDR3 runs to 14 residues. The CDR3 reads CASPKTGWGTEAFF. CDR3 coding DNA: TGTGCCAGTCCTAAGACAGGTTGGGGCACTGAAGCTTTCTTT.

In this sample, this clone turned up once. The chain uses TRBV28 and TRBJ2-7; D gene uncertain. The CDR3 is made up of 11 amino acids. The germline CDR1 and CDR2 sequences are MDHEN and SYDVKM. V was trimmed by 5 bases and J by 6 bases, leaving 8 bases between them. CDR3 amino acids: CASSAVSEQYF. The DNA for the CDR3 is TGTGCCAGCAGTGCCGTCTCCGAGCAGTACTTC.

V is TRBV27 and J is TRBJ1-5; D is ambiguous. The CDR3 is 17 residues long. The germline V and J ends were trimmed by 3 bases and 2 bases, with 17 bases remaining between them. Germline V gene data show CDR1 as MNHEY and CDR2 as SMNVEV (reference sequence). As DNA, the CDR3 is TGTGCCAGCAGTTTTTTCCGGGCCGGAATAGGCAATCAGCCCCAGCATTTT. Translated, it gives CASSFFRAGIGNQPQHF.

This clone has only a few counts. The chain has TRBV30 and TRBJ1-6; the D is unclear. The V gene lost 2 bases and the J gene lost 8 bases, with 10 bases spanning the gap. This CDR3 contains 13 residues. Germline CDR1 and CDR2: GTSNPN and SVGIG (reference sequence). DNA for the CDR3: TGTGCCTGGAGTTTAGACTGGGATTCACCCCTCCACTTT. Translated: CAWSLDWDSPLHF.

The rearrangement joins TRBV15 to TRBJ2-3; D might be TRBD2 (6 bases). The V end was cut by 7 bases, the J end by 0 bases, with 17 bases between. The CDR3 loop spans 16 amino acids. Germline V gene sequence: CDR1 LNHNV, CDR2 YYDKDF (reference sequence). Here the CDR3 DNA reads TGTGCCACCACAATGGTTGCCGGGACTAGCACAGATACGCAGTATTTT. It codes for CATTMVAGTSTDTQYF.

The V call is TRBV19, the J call TRBJ1-6; D gene uncertain. Per germline, CDR1 LNHDA and CDR2 SQIVND (reference sequence). Trimming removed 7 bases from V and 7 bases from J, with 14 bases in between. The CDR3 covers 14 residues. CDR3 nucleotides: TGTGCCAGTACCCCGGGCAGGCAAAATTCACCCCTCCACTTT. Translation: CASTPGRQNSPLHF. Drawing the rest from reference TRBV19 and TRBJ1-6, the complete variable domain is DGGITQSPKYLFRKEGQNVTLSCEQNLNHDAMYWYRQDPGQGLRLIYYSQIVNDFQKGDIAEGYSVSREKKESFPLTVTSAQKNPTAFYLCASTPGRQNSPLHFGNGTRLTVT.

This clone was observed a single time. This chain links TRBV28 with TRBJ1-2; 7 nucleotides agree with TRBD1. The CDR3 is 14 residues long. Germline CDR1 is MDHEN and CDR2 is SYDVKM. V dropped 6 bases and J dropped 2; count of bases not matched to a gene: 6. CDR3 nucleotide sequence: TGTGCCAGCAGCTTGACAGGGCAGAACTATGGCTACACCTTC. Protein product: CASSLTGQNYGYTF.

The V and J genes are TRBV5-1 and TRBJ1-4; D ambiguous. V was clipped by 0 bases and J by 8 bases, with 14 bases between them. In germline, CDR1 is SGHRS, CDR2 YFSETQ. The CDR3 is 15 residues long. The CDR3 DNA is TGCGCCAGCAGCTTGGCCGTCGACTCGAGGGAAAAACTGTTTTTT. It specifies CASSLAVDSREKLFF.

This chain links TRBV19 with TRBJ1-1, with D perhaps TRBD1 (5 bases). The germline V gene has CDR1 LNHDA and CDR2 SQIVND (reference sequence). Trimming stripped 5 bases from V and 0 bases from J, with 16 bases between. This CDR3 spans 16 amino acids. CDR3: CASSESQGRLNTEAFF. CDR3 sequence (DNA): TGTGCCAGTAGTGAATCCCAGGGACGGTTGAACACTGAAGCTTTCTTT.

This clone is a singleton in its sample. V usage is TRBV6-1 and J usage is TRBJ1-2; weak D call: TRBD1 (5 bases). Trimming took 2 bases from V and 4 from J, leaving 11 bases between them. This CDR3 is built from 14 residues. The germline V gene has CDR1 MNHNS and CDR2 SASEGT. CDR3 DNA sequence: TGTGCCAGCAGTGAATTGGCAGGGACCTATGGCTACACCTTC. As protein: CASSELAGTYGYTF.

In nucleotides, the CDR3 is TGTGCCAGCAGCTCGGGGACAGGGCCCTACGAGCAGTACTTC. This translates into CASSSGTGPYEQYF. This rearrangement joins TRBV11-2 to TRBJ2-7; 9 nucleotides match TRBD1. Looked up from germline, CDR1 is SGHAT and CDR2 is FQNNGV. The CDR3 spans 14 residues. The junction had 3 bases not matched to a gene; V was cut back by 4 bases and J by 2 bases. Variable domain in full (rest from reference TRBV11-2 and TRBJ2-7): EAGVAQSPRYKIIEKRQSVAFWCNPISGHATLYWYQQILGQGPKLLIQFQNNGVVDDSQLPKDRFSAERLKGVDSTLKIQPAKLEDSAVYLCASSSGTGPYEQYFGPGTRLTVT.

V is TRBV5-1 and J is TRBJ2-5; D not resolved. The CDR3 runs 14 residues. Germline CDR1 reads SGHRS; CDR2 reads YFSETQ. The V end lost 0 bases, the J end lost 2 bases, and 8 bases lay between the germline ends. CDR3 region: CASSLGDTQETQYF. The CDR3 region has the DNA TGCGCCAGCAGCTTGGGTGACACACAAGAGACCCAGTACTTC.

This clone was seen once. The chain employs TRBV10-3 and TRBJ2-7, with D unresolved. The CDR3 totals 15 residues. From germline, CDR1 is ENHRY and CDR2 SYGVKD. The V end was cut by 0 bases, the J end by 2 bases, with 11 bases between. CDR3 bases: TGTGCCATCAGTGAGTCAGTGACCGTTACCTACGAGCAGTACTTC. It specifies CAISESVTVTYEQYF.

This clone was counted between two and nine times. The chain joins TRBV19 to TRBJ2-5; possible D gene TRBD1, 5 bases. V dropped 3 bases and J dropped 5 bases, with 13 bases sitting between them. The CDR3 has 14 amino acids. Germline-derived CDR1 and CDR2 are LNHDA and SQIVND (reference sequence). The CDR3 bases are TGTGCCAGTAGTATTCCAGGGTCTGAGGAGACCCAGTACTTC. This encodes CASSIPGSEETQYF.

The rearrangement uses TRBV2 and TRBJ2-3; D gene uncertain. CDR1 is SNHLY and CDR2 is FYNNEI in the germline V gene. Trimming removed 2 bases from V and 0 bases from J, with 9 bases in between. CDR3 length equals 15 residues. The CDR3 DNA sequence: TGTGCCAGCAGTGAACTGGCAGTCAGCACAGATACGCAGTATTTT. Amino acids: CASSELAVSTDTQYF.

The rearrangement joins TRBV28 to TRBJ1-1; 7 positions match TRBD1. V lost 5 bases to trimming and J lost 4 bases; unmatched junction nucleotides: 1. This CDR3 has 12 amino acids. CDR1 and CDR2 (germline): MDHEN, SYDVKM. The CDR3 region has the DNA TGTGCCAGCAGTACAGGGGTCACTGAAGCTTTCTTT. It specifies CASSTGVTEAFF. The full variable domain, its missing parts supplied by reference TRBV28 and TRBJ1-1, is DVKVTQSSRYLVKRTGEKVFLECVQDMDHENMFWYRQDPGLGLRLIYFSYDVKMKEKGDIPEGYSVSREKKERFSLILESASTNQTSMYLCASSTGVTEAFFGQGTRLTVV.

The V and J genes are TRBV6-5 and TRBJ2-1, with 9 positions matching TRBD2. Losses at the gene ends were 6 bases for V and 7 bases for J; bases not matched to a gene: 4. Germline values: CDR1 MNHEY, CDR2 SVGAGI. The CDR3 spans 13 residues. In nucleotides, the CDR3 is TGTGCCAGCAGCCGAGGACTAGCGAATGAGCAGTTCTTC. Amino acids: CASSRGLANEQFF.

The chain joins TRBV30 to TRBJ1-6; TRBD1 might be the D (5 bases). Germline CDR1 GTSNPN, CDR2 SVGIG (reference sequence). There are 17 residues in the CDR3. V dropped 4 bases and J dropped 0 bases, with 16 bases sitting between them. DNA of the CDR3: TGTGCCTGGAATAGGGGATCAGAAAGCTCCTATAATTCACCCCTCCACTTT. The encoded protein is CAWNRGSESSYNSPLHF.

There are a few counts of this clone. The chain combines TRBV4-1 with TRBJ1-6; D may be TRBD1 (6 bases). The ends were cut back, 4 bases at V and 9 bases at J, with 16 bases in the middle. Germline V lookup: CDR1 MGHRA, CDR2 YSYEKL. The CDR3 runs to 15 residues. The CDR3 loop reads CASSLATGQRSPLHF. CDR3 nucleotides: TGCGCCAGCAGCCTAGCTACAGGGCAGCGTTCACCCCTCCACTTT.

This chain links TRBV6-2 or TRBV6-3 with TRBJ2-2, with a tentative D call TRBD2 (5 bases). Trimming shortened V by 5 bases and J by 4 bases, and 17 bases separated the two germline ends. Germline CDR1 MNHEY, CDR2 SVGEGT. This CDR3 comprises 16 residues. As DNA, the CDR3 is TGTGCCAGCAGTCCAACATTGGACCTAGCCACCGGGGAGCTGTTTTTT. Residues: CASSPTLDLATGELFF.

The CDR3 reads CASRQTDTQYF. CDR3 coding DNA: TGTGCCAGCAGACAGACAGATACGCAGTATTTT. The J gene is TRBJ2-3, the V gene TRBV3-1 (or the pseudogene TRBV3-2); D gene unclear. The CDR3 has 11 residues. V lost 6 bases and J 3 bases, leaving 4 bases between the germline ends. Germline lookup yields CDR1 LGHDT and CDR2 YNNKEL (reference sequence).

The CDR3 loop reads CASSLARDRKTQYF. CDR3 in DNA: TGCGCCAGCAGCTTGGCAAGGGACAGGAAAACCCAGTACTTC. V gene TRBV5-1 combines with J gene TRBJ2-5; 8 bases map to TRBD1. This CDR3 has 14 residues. V shed 0 bases, J shed 8 bases, and the junction held 6 bases outside the gene matches. Germline values: CDR1 SGHRS, CDR2 YFSETQ.

This CDR3 reads CASSSNEETQYF. For the CDR3, the DNA is TGTGCCAGCAGCTCCAACGAAGAGACCCAGTACTTC. The rearrangement joins TRBV11-3 to TRBJ2-5; D is unclear. The V and J ends lost 4 bases and 3 bases respectively, with 6 bases between them. This CDR3 contains 12 residues. Germline CDR1 is SGHNT and CDR2 is YENEEA.

The V call is TRBV4-1, the J call TRBJ2-1, with a tentative D call TRBD2 (5 bases). Trimming removed 0 bases from V and 3 bases from J, with 12 bases in between. The CDR3 is made up of 16 amino acids. CDR1 and CDR2 from the germline V gene are MGHRA and YSYEKL. The CDR3 coding sequence is TGCGCCAGCAGCCAAGATCCGACGGCGGGCTACAATGAGCAGTTCTTC. Translating it yields CASSQDPTAGYNEQFF.

The chain links TRBV6-5 to TRBJ2-3; D is unresolved. The CDR3 runs to 14 residues. V lost 6 bases and J 0 bases, leaving 10 bases between the germline ends. The germline V gene encodes CDR1 MNHEY and CDR2 SVGAGI. CDR3 sequence reads: CASSVSPSTDTQYF. CDR3 nucleotide sequence: TGTGCCAGCAGCGTCTCGCCGAGCACAGATACGCAGTATTTT.